This T cell receptor (beta chain) is drawn from a study of cytomegalovirus exposure and HLA in healthy donors. V lost 0 bases and J lost 8; bases outside the gene matches: 7. The CDR3 spans 15 residues. Germline V gene sequence: CDR1 MNHNY, CDR2 SVGAGI (reference sequence). The primer mix had 60 Vbeta and 13 Jbeta primers. The data were produced by immunoSEQ multiplex PCR, yet TCRdb's version contains in-frame clones alone and is incomplete. This sample has more than 80,000 clones, with approximately 85% found just once. This chain links TRBV6-6 with TRBJ2-1; 7 nucleotides align to TRBD1. This sequence originates from a man in his forties or fifties in good health and CMV-seronegative. The sample taken for sequencing was PBMCs. The CDR3 DNA reads TGTGCCAGCAGTTACTCCACCCGACAGGGTCATGAGCAGTTCTTC. This gives the protein CASSYSTRQGHEQFF.